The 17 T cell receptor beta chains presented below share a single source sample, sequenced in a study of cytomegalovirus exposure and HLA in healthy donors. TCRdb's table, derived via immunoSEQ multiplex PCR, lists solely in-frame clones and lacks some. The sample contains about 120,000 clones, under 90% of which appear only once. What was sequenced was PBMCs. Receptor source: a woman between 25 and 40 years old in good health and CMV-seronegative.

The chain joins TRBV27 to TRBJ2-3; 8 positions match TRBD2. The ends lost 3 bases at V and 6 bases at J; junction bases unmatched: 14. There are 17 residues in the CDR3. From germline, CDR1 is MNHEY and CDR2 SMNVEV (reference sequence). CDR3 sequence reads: CASSFFRGGATLDTQYF. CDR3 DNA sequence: TGTGCCAGCAGTTTTTTTCGGGGGGGGGCCACCCTGGATACGCAGTATTTT.

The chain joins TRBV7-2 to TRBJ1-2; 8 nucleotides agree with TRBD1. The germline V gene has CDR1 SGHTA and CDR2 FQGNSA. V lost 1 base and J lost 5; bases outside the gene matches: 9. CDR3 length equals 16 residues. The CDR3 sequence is CASSLGTGLSGYGYTF. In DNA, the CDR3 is TGTGCCAGCAGCTTAGGGACAGGGCTCTCAGGGTATGGCTACACCTTC.

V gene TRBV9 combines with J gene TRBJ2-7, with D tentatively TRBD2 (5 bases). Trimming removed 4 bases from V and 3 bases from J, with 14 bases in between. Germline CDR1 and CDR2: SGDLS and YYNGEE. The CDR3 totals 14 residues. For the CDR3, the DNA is TGTGCCAGCAGCCCCGAGGGCACCTTCTACGAGCAGTACTTC. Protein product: CASSPEGTFYEQYF.

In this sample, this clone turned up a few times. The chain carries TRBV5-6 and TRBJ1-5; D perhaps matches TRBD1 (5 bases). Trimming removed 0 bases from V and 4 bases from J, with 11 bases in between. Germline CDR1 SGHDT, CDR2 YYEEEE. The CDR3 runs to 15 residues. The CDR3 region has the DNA TGTGCCAGCAGCTTGGCCTCTGGGGCTAATCAGCCCCAGCATTTT. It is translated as CASSLASGANQPQHF.

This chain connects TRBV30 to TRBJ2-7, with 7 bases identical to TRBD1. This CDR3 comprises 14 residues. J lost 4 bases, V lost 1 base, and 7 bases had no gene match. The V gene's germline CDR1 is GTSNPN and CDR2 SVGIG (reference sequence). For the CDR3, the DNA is TGTGCCTGGAGTGGTGGACAGGCCGGGTACGAGCAGTACTTC. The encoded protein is CAWSGGQAGYEQYF.

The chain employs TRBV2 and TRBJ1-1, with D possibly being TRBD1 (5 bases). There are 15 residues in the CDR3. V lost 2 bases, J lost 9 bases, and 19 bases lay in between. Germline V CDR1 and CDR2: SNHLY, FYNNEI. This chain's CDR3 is CASSEQTRAGNKAFF. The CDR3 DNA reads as TGTGCCAGCAGTGAACAGACCAGGGCAGGGAACAAAGCTTTCTTT.

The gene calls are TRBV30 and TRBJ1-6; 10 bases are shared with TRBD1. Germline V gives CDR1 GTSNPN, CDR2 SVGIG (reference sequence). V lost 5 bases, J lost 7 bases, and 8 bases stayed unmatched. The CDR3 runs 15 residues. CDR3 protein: CAWGNSGQGNSPLHF. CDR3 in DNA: TGTGCCTGGGGAAACTCGGGACAGGGGAATTCACCCCTCCACTTT.

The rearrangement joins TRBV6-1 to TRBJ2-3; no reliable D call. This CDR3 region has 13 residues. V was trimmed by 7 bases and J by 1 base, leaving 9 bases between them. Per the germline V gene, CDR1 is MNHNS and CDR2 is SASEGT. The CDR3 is CASKSPGTDTQYF. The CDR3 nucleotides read TGTGCCAGCAAAAGCCCCGGCACAGATACGCAGTATTTT.

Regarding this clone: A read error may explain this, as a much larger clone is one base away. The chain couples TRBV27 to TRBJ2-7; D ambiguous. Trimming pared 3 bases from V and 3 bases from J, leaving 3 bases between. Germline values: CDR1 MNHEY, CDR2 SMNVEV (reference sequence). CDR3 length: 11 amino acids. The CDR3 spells CASSFGYEQYF. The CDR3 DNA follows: TGTGCCAGCAGTTTCGGCTACGAGCAGTACTTC.

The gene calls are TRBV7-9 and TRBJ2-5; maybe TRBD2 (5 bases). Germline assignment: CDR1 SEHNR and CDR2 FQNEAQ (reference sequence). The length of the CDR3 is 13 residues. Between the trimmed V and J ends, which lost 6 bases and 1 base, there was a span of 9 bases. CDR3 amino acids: CASSYGVQETQYF. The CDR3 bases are TGTGCCAGCAGTTACGGGGTCCAAGAGACCCAGTACTTC.

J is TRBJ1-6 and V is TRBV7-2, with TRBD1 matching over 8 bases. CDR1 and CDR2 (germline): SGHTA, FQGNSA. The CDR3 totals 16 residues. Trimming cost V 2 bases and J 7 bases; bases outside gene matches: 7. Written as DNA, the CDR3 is TGTGCCAGCAGCTTAATGCAGGGGGCTACCAATTCACCCCTCCACTTT. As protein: CASSLMQGATNSPLHF.

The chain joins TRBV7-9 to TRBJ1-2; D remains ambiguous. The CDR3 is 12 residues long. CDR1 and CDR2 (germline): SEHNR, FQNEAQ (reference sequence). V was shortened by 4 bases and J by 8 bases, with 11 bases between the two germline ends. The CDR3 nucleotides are TGTGCCAGCAGCTCAGACATGCAGGGCTACACCTTC. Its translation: CASSSDMQGYTF.

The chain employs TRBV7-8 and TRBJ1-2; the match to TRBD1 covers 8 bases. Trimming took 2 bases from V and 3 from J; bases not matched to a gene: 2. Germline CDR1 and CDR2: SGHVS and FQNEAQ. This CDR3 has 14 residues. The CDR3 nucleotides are TGTGCCAGCAGCTTAACGGACAGGGACTATGGCTACACCTTC. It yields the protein CASSLTDRDYGYTF.

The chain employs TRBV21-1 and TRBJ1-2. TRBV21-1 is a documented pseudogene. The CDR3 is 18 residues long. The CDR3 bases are TGTGCCAGCAGCAAAACTGCAGCGGAGGAGGGAGTGAACTATGGCTACACCTTC. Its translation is CASSKTAAEEGVNYGYTF.

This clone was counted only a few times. The CDR3 DNA follows: TGTGCCAGCAGTGAAGAGCCGAACTATGGCTACACCTTC. Amino acid sequence: CASSEEPNYGYTF. This chain joins TRBV2 and TRBJ1-2; D remains ambiguous. Germline loops: CDR1 SNHLY, CDR2 FYNNEI. The CDR3 totals 13 residues. Between the trimmed V and J ends, which lost 1 base and 2 bases, there was a span of 5 bases.

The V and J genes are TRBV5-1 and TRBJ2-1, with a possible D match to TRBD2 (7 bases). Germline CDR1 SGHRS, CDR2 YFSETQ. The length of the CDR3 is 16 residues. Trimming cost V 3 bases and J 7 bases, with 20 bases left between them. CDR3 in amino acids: CASSSTGPGGRNEQFF. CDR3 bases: TGCGCCAGCAGCTCAACAGGGCCCGGGGGGCGGAATGAGCAGTTCTTC.

CDR3: CASSINTGGPYNEQFF. CDR3 in DNA: TGTGCCAGTAGTATCAATACGGGGGGGCCGTACAATGAGCAGTTCTTC. The genes are TRBV19 and TRBJ2-1; 8 bases align to TRBD2. Germline values: CDR1 LNHDA, CDR2 SQIVND (reference sequence). CDR3 size: 16 residues. V shed 3 bases and J 4 bases; nucleotides not matched to a gene: 8.